The clone carrying this TCR beta chain was detected only a few times. Sequenced by immunoSEQ multiplex PCR; TCRdb stores in-frame clones only, minus some. There are 20,000 or so clones in the sample; roughly 80% occur only once, and 15% to 20% lies in the top ten. CDR3 length equals 12 residues. Germline CDR1 and CDR2: SQVTM and ANQGSEA. Trimming took 3 bases from V and 4 from J, leaving 9 bases between them. This record comes from a study of PD-1 blockade in classical Hodgkin lymphoma. Each patient experienced a relapse that followed autologous stem cell transplantation, and brentuximab vedotin exposure varied.

The sequence derives from a human donor with classical Hodgkin lymphoma. This chain joins TRBV29-1 and TRBJ1-1; D is ambiguous. Here the sequenced sample was peripheral blood mononuclear cells (PBMCs), taken before the second cycle of nivolumab. CDR3 loop: CSVDNLVTEAFF. DNA of the CDR3: TGCAGCGTTGACAACTTGGTCACTGAAGCTTTCTTT.